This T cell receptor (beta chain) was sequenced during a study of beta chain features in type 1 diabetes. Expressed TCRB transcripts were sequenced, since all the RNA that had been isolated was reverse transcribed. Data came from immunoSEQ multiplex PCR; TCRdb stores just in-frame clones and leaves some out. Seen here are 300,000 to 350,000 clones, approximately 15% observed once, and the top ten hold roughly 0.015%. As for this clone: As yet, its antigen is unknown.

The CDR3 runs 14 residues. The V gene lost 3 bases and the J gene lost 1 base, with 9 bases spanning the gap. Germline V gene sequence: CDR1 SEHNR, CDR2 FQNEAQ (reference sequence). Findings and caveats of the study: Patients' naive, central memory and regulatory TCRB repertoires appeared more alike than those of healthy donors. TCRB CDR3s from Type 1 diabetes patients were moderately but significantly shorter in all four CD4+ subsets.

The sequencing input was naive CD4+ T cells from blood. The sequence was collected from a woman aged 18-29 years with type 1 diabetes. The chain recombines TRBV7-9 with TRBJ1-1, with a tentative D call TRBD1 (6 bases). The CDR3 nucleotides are TGTGCCAGCAGCTTGGGGGCCGCGAACACTGAAGCTTTCTTT. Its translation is CASSLGAANTEAFF.